This T cell receptor beta chain was captured in a study of lymphopenia after photon versus proton radiotherapy. Study-level points and caveats: Survival link was tested only in deceased patients; proton benefit remains a possibility. Relative stability marked proton patients; photon patients lost diversity and naive cells. Post-nadir diversity loss with photons came from oligoclonal expansion, particularly CD8+ Temra cells. Post-nadir TCR diversity decline inversely tracked overall survival among those who died.

Measured with immunoSEQ multiplex PCR; TCRdb has only the in-frame clones, and not every one. The table has approximately 31,000 clones, about 80% seen once; the top ten hold more than 12%. To note about this clone: The antigen is not known.

Germline assignment: CDR1 LGHNA and CDR2 YNFKEQ. CDR3 size: 15 residues. The V segment lost 1 base and the J segment 3 bases; nucleotides outside the gene matches: 6. Sequences were derived from peripheral blood, sampled from a patient treated with proton-based radiotherapy. The sequence was obtained from a woman aged 70-85 years with pancreatic cancer. This sequence joins TRBV4-2 and TRBJ2-7; 7 nucleotides agree with TRBD1. CDR3 DNA: TGTGCCAGCAGCCAAGCCAATACAGGGGTCTACGAGCAGTACTTC. This translates into CASSQANTGVYEQYF.